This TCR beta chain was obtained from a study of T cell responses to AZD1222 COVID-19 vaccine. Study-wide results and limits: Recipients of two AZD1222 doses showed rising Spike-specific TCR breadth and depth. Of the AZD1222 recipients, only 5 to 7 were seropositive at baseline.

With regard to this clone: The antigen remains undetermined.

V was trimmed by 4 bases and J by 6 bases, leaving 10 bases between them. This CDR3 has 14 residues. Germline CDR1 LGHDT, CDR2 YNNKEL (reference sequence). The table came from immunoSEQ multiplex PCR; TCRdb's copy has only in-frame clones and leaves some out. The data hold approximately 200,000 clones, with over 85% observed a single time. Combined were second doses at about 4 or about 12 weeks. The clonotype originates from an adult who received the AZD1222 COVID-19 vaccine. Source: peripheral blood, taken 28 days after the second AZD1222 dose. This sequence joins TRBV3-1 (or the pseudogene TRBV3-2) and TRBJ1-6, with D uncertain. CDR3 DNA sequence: TGTGCCAGCAGCCCGACCTCCCCTAATTCACCCCTCCACTTT. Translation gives CASSPTSPNSPLHF.